This record concerns one TCR beta chain sequence. This clone was detected a few times. What this receptor recognizes is not known. No much larger clone is present one base from it, and per-base qualities are unavailable. This entry is derived from a study of T cell responses to AZD1222 COVID-19 vaccine (dated by TCRdb to 2020 to 2023). The study in broad terms: AZD1222 recipients with second doses at about 4 weeks or about 12 weeks were pooled, because spike-specific TCR depth and breadth did not differ between schedules. A total of roughly 240 trial participants underwent TCR sequencing, of whom 207 received two doses of AZD1222 and some 25 received two doses of the MenACWY control vaccine. Trial participants were enrolled into age subgroups of 18-55, 56-69 and 70-plus years, which contained 148, 28 and 57 TCR-sequenced participants, respectively. Study-wide conclusions, independent of this receptor: Because no day 14 peak-response samples were available, repertoires were characterized only after the peak T cell response. After two AZD1222 doses, both the breadth and the depth of spike-specific TCRs were significantly higher than at day 0 and than in MenACWY recipients. Participants were mostly white British and included more females than males, and it was suggested by the authors that clonal diversity may have been underestimated. Vaccine-associated CD4 TCRs spanned the whole spike protein, with dominant responses in regions 160-218 and 743-854. The 56-69-year group was small, and its depth increase did not reach significance, likely because of low power. Reportedly, close to half of the unique spike-specific TCRs recognized epitopes lying outside the regions that are mutated in the B.1.351 and B.1.1.7 variants. Conclusions about previously exposed vaccinees are limited, since just five to seven AZD1222 recipients were seropositive for SARS-CoV-2 at baseline.

The CDR3 regions of human TCRbeta chains were analyzed by immunosequencing. The original methods were these. TCRs in the repertoires were compared against a reference library of SARS-CoV-2-specific TCRs that had been generated with the MIRA antigen-specificity platform. Breadth was defined as the fraction of unique TCRs that were SARS-CoV-2-associated. Depth was defined as the fraction of total T cells that were SARS-CoV-2-associated. Using the MIRA data, each spike-specific TCR was assigned both to the spike region to which the TCR was reactive and to a CD4 or CD8 class. Log10-transformed breadth and depth values were compared by one-way ANOVA with Sidak's multiple comparisons tests. Drawn from immuneACCESS, this table holds only the in-frame rearrangements with V and J called that TCRdb kept. Clones are partly lost; checked studies trace under half to an unresolved V gene and leave the rest unexplained. V and J calls and clone size are those listed in that table; D and trimming were worked out from the DNA. This sample lists 99,000 or so clones; about 85% were detected once. The top ten constitute under 3.5% of the sample.

Based on the germline V gene (reference sequence), the CDR1 and CDR2 sequences are SEHNR and FQNEAQ. Deletion took 2 bases off V and 5 bases off J, with a span of 15 bases between the germline ends. Reading from cysteine to phenylalanine, the CDR3 counts 15 amino acids. The retained sequence is limited to the CDR3, 45 bases, with the frame set at the first base. The time point label, read with the paper, signifies: baseline before first vaccination. Vaccinee samples were obtained from the UK trials COV001 and COV002, which included a single-blind randomized controlled phase 2/3 trial of AZD1222 (ChAdOx1 nCoV-19) in healthy adults. Trial participant PBMC samples were collected at day 0 and day 28 after the second dose for TCRbeta chain sequencing.

The source was peripheral blood, collected on day 0 of AZD1222 vaccination. The TCR originated in an adult in good health. The chain is assembled from TRBV7-9 and TRBJ2-5; the D gene cannot be resolved reliably. The CDR3 protein sequence reads: CASSLSPTYGETQYF. At the DNA level, the sequence is TGTGCCAGCAGCTTATCCCCGACCTACGGGGAGACCCAGTACTTC.